This record looks at one T cell receptor beta chain sequence and its context. The data belong to a study of blood T cell repertoires in COVID-19. Sequencing used immunoSEQ multiplex PCR; TCRdb keeps in-frame clones, though not all of them. In the table there are tens of thousands of clones, about 80% of which are singletons. Trimming pared 6 bases from V and 2 bases from J, leaving 16 bases between. CDR3 size: 15 residues. Germline lookup yields CDR1 MNHEY and CDR2 SVGAGI. V and J are TRBV6-5 and TRBJ1-1; D may be TRBD1 (6 bases). Sequenced input: peripheral blood. This receptor was obtained from a woman aged 60-75 years with acute or convalescent COVID-19. CDR3 residues: CASSVTEQGNTEAFF. Written as DNA, the CDR3 is TGTGCCAGCAGCGTAACAGAACAGGGAAACACTGAAGCTTTCTTT.